These 19 T cell receptor beta chains share one sample of origin, sequenced in a study of T cell repertoires in cytomegalovirus infection. TCRdb fed the reads into MiXCR, producing one record per CDR3 protein. The table records about 700,000 distinct CDR3 sequences, about 33% of them present only once. Their cognate antigens are unknown. The material was cultured PBMCs, obtained from culture after CMV antigen stimulation. Receptor source: a human donor in good health (CMV status not recorded). Some clones in this sample may be carry-over from other donors' samples.

This clonotype was seen only a few times. The V call is TRBV6-2 or TRBV6-3, the J call TRBJ2-4; 8 bases are a match to TRBD1. Germline assignment: CDR1 MNHEY and CDR2 SVGEGT. V lost 6 bases, J lost 1 base, and 8 bases stayed unmatched. The CDR3 has 16 amino acids. The CDR3 DNA sequence: TGTGCCAGCAGCTCAGGGGGCGCCGTGGCCAAAAACATTCAGTACTTC. Its protein is CASSSGGAVAKNIQYF.

Written as DNA, the CDR3 is TGCGCCAGCAGCCAAGCGTCAGGGTGGGGACAGGGGGACTACGAGCAGTACTTC. Residues: CASSQASGWGQGDYEQYF. This chain connects TRBV4-1 to TRBJ2-7, with 11 bases aligning to TRBD1. Germline CDR1 MGHRA, CDR2 YSYEKL. V was pared by 1 base and J by 3 bases, with 11 bases of the junction left unmatched. The length of the CDR3 is 18 residues.

The chain has TRBV20-1 and TRBJ1-3; 11 bases agree with TRBD1. Germline CDR1 and CDR2: DFQATT and SNEGSKA (reference sequence). This CDR3 has 14 amino acids. V dropped 6 bases and J dropped 2; count of bases not matched to a gene: 3. Here the CDR3 DNA reads TGCAGTGCGCGGACAGGGGGCACTGGAAACACCATATATTTT. It specifies CSARTGGTGNTIYF.

The table lists this clonotype with many counts. The rearrangement joins TRBV7-2 to TRBJ2-7, with 10 nucleotides matching TRBD2. CDR3 length equals 16 residues. CDR1 and CDR2 (germline): SGHTA, FQGNSA. J gave up 3 bases and V 3 bases, and 8 bases lay outside the gene matches. DNA of the CDR3: TGTGCCAGCAGCTTGAGCCGGACTAGCGGAGGCTACGAGCAGTACTTC. It is translated as CASSLSRTSGGYEQYF.

The V call is TRBV19, the J call TRBJ2-7, with D perhaps being TRBD1 or TRBD2 (5 bases each). This CDR3 contains 13 residues. Trimming left V 7 bases short and J 1 base short, with 11 bases between. Germline CDR1 reads LNHDA; CDR2 reads SQIVND (reference sequence). The DNA of the CDR3 is TGTGCCAGTAATGGGGGATCATCCTACGAGCAGTACTTC. This codes for CASNGGSSYEQYF.

This clonotype was observed a handful of times. This sequence joins TRBV7-2 and TRBJ1-3; perhaps TRBD1 as D (5 bases). Germline V CDR1 and CDR2: SGHTA, FQGNSA. CDR3 size: 15 residues. V was cut by 1 base and J by 2 bases, with 9 bases left in between. CDR3 sequence: CASSLEGDAGNTIYF. As DNA, the CDR3 is TGTGCCAGCAGCTTAGAAGGGGACGCTGGAAACACCATATATTTT.

The CDR3: CASSLYKTVNTEAFF. Written as DNA, the CDR3 is TGCGCCAGCAGCCTATATAAGACAGTGAACACTGAAGCTTTCTTT. V gene TRBV4-3 combines with J gene TRBJ1-1, with D possibly matching TRBD1 (5 bases). Germline assignment: CDR1 LGHNA and CDR2 YSLEER. This CDR3 has 15 residues. Deletions cut 4 bases from V and 0 bases from J, with 12 bases between.

This clonotype has at least ten counts. J is TRBJ2-5 and V is TRBV6-1; D is undetermined. V lost 0 bases and J lost 5, with 4 bases in between. The CDR3 runs to 12 residues. The germline V gene encodes CDR1 MNHNS and CDR2 SASEGT. The CDR3 spells CASSEAGETQYF. The CDR3 DNA reads TGTGCCAGCAGTGAAGCAGGGGAGACCCAGTACTTC.

This clonotype was found a few times. The chain uses TRBV12-3 or TRBV12-4 and TRBJ2-5, with D possibly being TRBD2 (6 bases). V shed 8 bases and J shed 5 bases, with 12 bases lying between them. The CDR3 is 12 amino acids. CDR3 region: CASGRTAETQYF. The CDR3 coding sequence is TGTGCCAGCGGGAGGACGGCGGAGACCCAGTACTTC.

V is TRBV14 and J is TRBJ1-1; a weak D match, TRBD1 (5 bases). Germline assignment: CDR1 SGHDN and CDR2 FVKESK. Trimming stripped 3 bases from V and 5 bases from J, with 10 bases between. The CDR3 spans 13 residues. The CDR3 here is CASSHVGGTEAFF. The CDR3 nucleotides read TGTGCCAGCAGCCACGTCGGGGGAACTGAAGCTTTCTTT.

This clonotype has just a few counts. In DNA form, the CDR3 reads TGTGCTAGTGGTTTCCGTGTGTTTAACCACGAGCAGTACTTC. Translating gives CASGFRVFNHEQYF. The chain employs TRBV12-5 and TRBJ2-7, with D unresolved. From germline, CDR1 is LGHNT and CDR2 FRNRAP. Trimming removed 3 bases at V and 5 bases at J, with 14 bases between. The CDR3 is 14 amino acids.

The chain links TRBV29-1 to TRBJ2-3; TRBD2 agrees at 7 bases. V lost 7 bases, J lost 0 bases, and 10 bases stayed unmatched. This CDR3 comprises 15 residues. Germline CDR1 is SQVTM and CDR2 is ANQGSEA. CDR3 protein: CSALGQRGSTDTQYF. Here the CDR3 DNA reads TGCAGCGCCTTGGGCCAGCGGGGAAGCACAGATACGCAGTATTTT.

This clonotype showed up just once. The genes are TRBV5-5 and TRBJ1-6; TRBD1 matches 10 bases. The V and J ends lost 6 bases and 10 bases, in that order; junction bases with no gene match: 10. This CDR3 is built from 15 residues. Germline lookup yields CDR1 SGHKS and CDR2 YYEKEE (reference sequence). CDR3 in DNA: TGTGCCAGCACCCCTAGTCCGGGACAGGGGTCACCCCTCCACTTT. Its translation is CASTPSPGQGSPLHF.

This clonotype occurred a few times. J is TRBJ1-2 and V is TRBV7-9; 7 nucleotides match TRBD1. Trimming cost V 0 bases and J 7 bases; bases outside gene matches: 5. The germline CDR1 and CDR2 sequences are SEHNR and FQNEAQ (reference sequence). CDR3 length: 14 residues. The CDR3 DNA reads TGTGCCAGCAGCTTAGCAGAGGGGGCACGTGGCTACACCTTC. Its protein product is CASSLAEGARGYTF.

This chain connects TRBV2 to TRBJ1-1; no clear D. The CDR3 sequence is 13 residues long. CDR1 is SNHLY and CDR2 is FYNNEI in the germline V gene. Trimming left V 3 bases short and J 0 bases short, with 5 bases between. CDR3 nucleotides: TGTGCCAGCAGTGATATGATGAACACTGAAGCTTTCTTT. It translates to CASSDMMNTEAFF.

The chain uses TRBV5-6 and TRBJ2-7; TRBD2 matches 15 bases. Trimming removed 7 bases from V and 5 bases from J; junction bases left unmatched: 19. Germline values: CDR1 SGHDT, CDR2 YYEEEE. The CDR3 spans 19 residues. The CDR3 region is CASSGGVWTSGRALDEQYF. DNA of the CDR3: TGTGCCAGCTCAGGGGGAGTTTGGACTAGCGGGAGGGCCCTGGACGAGCAGTACTTC.

V and J are TRBV19 and TRBJ2-7, with a weak D call TRBD2 (7 bases). This CDR3 contains 18 residues. V dropped 3 bases and J dropped 5 bases, with 26 bases sitting between them. Germline CDR1 and CDR2: LNHDA and SQIVND (reference sequence). The DNA of the CDR3 is TGTGCCAGTAGTATCTGGAGAGGGACTATGACAGGTCTCCACGAGCAGTACTTC. It codes for CASSIWRGTMTGLHEQYF.

The CDR3 DNA reads TGTGCCAGCAGAGGGACTAGCGGGGGGGCCTACGAGCAGTACTTC. Encoded protein: CASRGTSGGAYEQYF. This rearrangement joins TRBV2 to TRBJ2-7; 16 bases fit TRBD2. J gave up 2 bases and V 6 bases, and 1 base lay outside the gene matches. This CDR3 has 15 residues. The germline V gene encodes CDR1 SNHLY and CDR2 FYNNEI.

The table lists this clonotype with a few counts. V gene TRBV10-3 combines with J gene TRBJ2-7; 9 bases align to TRBD1. The CDR3 has 15 residues. CDR1 is ENHRY, CDR2 SYGVKD, per germline. V lost 0 bases and J lost 3; bases outside the gene matches: 3. The CDR3 region has the DNA TGTGCCATCAGTGAGTCGGGACAGGGACGCTACGAGCAGTACTTC. Encoded protein: CAISESGQGRYEQYF.